The present T cell receptor beta chain was sequenced within a study of T cells in Graves' hyperthyroidism and ophthalmopathy. Together with thyroid ultrasound, orbital computed tomography, serum thyroxine and TRAb, clinical symptoms were used for diagnoses. The CDR3 is made up of 15 amino acids. Trimming cost V 1 base and J 9 bases; bases outside gene matches: 4. Germline-derived CDR1 and CDR2 are LGHNA and YSLEER. TCR beta CDR3 sequences were amplified from RNA transcripts. In the first-round RT-PCR of the TCR CDR3, the HTBI primer set was used. TCRdb re-analysed the multiplex PCR reads in MiXCR, keeping a single row per CDR3 protein. The sample yields some 490,000 distinct CDR3 sequences, 22% seen once.

The gene calls are TRBV4-3 and TRBJ2-1; 12 nucleotides line up with TRBD2. The sample comprised blood. The source of this sequence is a woman in her 70s with Graves' ophthalmopathy. Here the CDR3 DNA reads TGCGCCAGCAGCCAAGGACTAGCGGGAGCGGTTGAGCAGTTCTTC. Its translation: CASSQGLAGAVEQFF.